A single sample is the source of the 2 T cell receptor beta chains below, sequenced in a study of blood T cell repertoires in COVID-19. The table came from immunoSEQ multiplex PCR; TCRdb's copy has only in-frame clones and leaves some out. Among about 440,000 clones, about 92% were seen once, and the ten largest hold under 0.7%. Sequencing was done on a sample of PBMCs or T cells enriched from blood (not recorded which). All receptors derive from a man between 18 and 35 years old who had recovered from COVID-19.

J is TRBJ1-2 and V is TRBV3-1 (or the pseudogene TRBV3-2), with D tentatively TRBD1 (5 bases). Germline V CDR1 and CDR2: LGHDT, YNNKEL (reference sequence). Trimming shortened V by 0 bases and J by 0 bases, and 8 bases separated the two germline ends. The CDR3 totals 15 residues. CDR3 sequence: CASSQETVTNYGYTF. In DNA, the CDR3 is TGTGCCAGCAGCCAAGAGACAGTCACTAACTATGGCTACACCTTC.

J is TRBJ1-1 and V is TRBV9, with D hard to call. The V end was cut by 1 base, the J end by 4 bases, with 8 bases between. The CDR3 runs to 13 residues. CDR1 and CDR2 from the germline V gene are SGDLS and YYNGEE. DNA of the CDR3: TGTGCCAGCAGCGTACACCTGGCCACTGAAGCTTTCTTT. This translates into CASSVHLATEAFF.